This TCR beta chain comes out of a study of blood T cells in healthy people across ages. Study-level results: The diversity estimates, figures obtained from one million T cells, were considered underestimates.

Per the germline V gene, CDR1 is SGHRS and CDR2 is YFSETQ. This CDR3 is built from 17 residues. The second PCR ran about 6 to 11 cycles with a sample-barcoded 5' primer and J-beta primers. Each sample provided no less than 2.5 million CDR3-containing paired-end reads. MiXCR was run by TCRdb on the 5' RACE reads, yielding one entry per CDR3 protein. The data show more than 650,000 distinct CDR3 sequences, over 20% seen once. A note on this clonotype: Its antigen is undetermined.

The sequence derives from a man between 65 and 85 years old in good health. This chain uses TRBV5-1 with TRBJ2-5; 12 nucleotides line up with TRBD2. The J call is in doubt because the DNA end fits TRBJ2-7 better. Input material: blood. CDR3 nucleotide sequence: TGCGCCAGCAGCCCCGCGGGGTCTAGCGGGAGGGCCTACGAGCAGTACGTC. Encoded protein: CASSPAGSSGRAYEQYV.